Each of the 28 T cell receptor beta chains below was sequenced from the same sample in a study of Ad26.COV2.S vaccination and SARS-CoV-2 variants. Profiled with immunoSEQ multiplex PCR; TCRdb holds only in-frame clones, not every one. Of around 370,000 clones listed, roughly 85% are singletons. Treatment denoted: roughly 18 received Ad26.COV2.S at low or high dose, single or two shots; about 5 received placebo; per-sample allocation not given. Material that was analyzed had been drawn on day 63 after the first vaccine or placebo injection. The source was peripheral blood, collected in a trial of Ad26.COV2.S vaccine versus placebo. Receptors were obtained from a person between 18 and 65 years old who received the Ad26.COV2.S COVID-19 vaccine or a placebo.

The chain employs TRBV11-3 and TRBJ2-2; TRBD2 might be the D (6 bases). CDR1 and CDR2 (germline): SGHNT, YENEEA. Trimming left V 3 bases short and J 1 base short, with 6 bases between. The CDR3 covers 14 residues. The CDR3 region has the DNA TGTGCCAGCAGCTTCGGGAGGAACACCGGGGAGCTGTTTTTT. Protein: CASSFGRNTGELFF.

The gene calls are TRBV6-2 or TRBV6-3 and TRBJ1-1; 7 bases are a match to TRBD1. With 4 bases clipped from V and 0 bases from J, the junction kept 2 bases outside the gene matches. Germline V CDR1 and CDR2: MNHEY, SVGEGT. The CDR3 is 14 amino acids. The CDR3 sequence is CASSSGTVNTEAFF. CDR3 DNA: TGTGCCAGCAGTTCCGGGACAGTGAACACTGAAGCTTTCTTT.

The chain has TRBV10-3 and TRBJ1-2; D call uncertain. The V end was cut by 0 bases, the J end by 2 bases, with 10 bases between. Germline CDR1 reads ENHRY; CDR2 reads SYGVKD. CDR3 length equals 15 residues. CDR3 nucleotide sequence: TGTGCCATCAGTGAGTCTATGGTCAGCAACTATGGCTACACCTTC. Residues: CAISESMVSNYGYTF.

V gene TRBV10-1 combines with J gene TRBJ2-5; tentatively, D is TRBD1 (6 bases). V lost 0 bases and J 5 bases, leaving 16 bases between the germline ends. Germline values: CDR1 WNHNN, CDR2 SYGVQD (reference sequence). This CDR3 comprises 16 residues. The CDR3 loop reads CASSESITGRGETQYF. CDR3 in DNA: TGCGCCAGCAGTGAGTCGATTACAGGGAGAGGGGAGACCCAGTACTTC.

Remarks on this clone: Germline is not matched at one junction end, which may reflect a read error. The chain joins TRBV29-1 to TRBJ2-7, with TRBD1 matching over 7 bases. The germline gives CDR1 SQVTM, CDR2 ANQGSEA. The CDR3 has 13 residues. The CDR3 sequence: CSVVLGGSYGQYF. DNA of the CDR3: TGCAGCGTTGTATTAGGGGGCAGTTACGGGCAGTACTTC.

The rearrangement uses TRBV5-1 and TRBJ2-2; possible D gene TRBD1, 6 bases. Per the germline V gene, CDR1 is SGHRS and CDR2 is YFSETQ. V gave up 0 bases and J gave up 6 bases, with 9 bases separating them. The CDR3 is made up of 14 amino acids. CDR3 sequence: CASSLAWGPGELFF. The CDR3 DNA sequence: TGCGCCAGCAGCTTGGCTTGGGGGCCCGGGGAGCTGTTTTTT.

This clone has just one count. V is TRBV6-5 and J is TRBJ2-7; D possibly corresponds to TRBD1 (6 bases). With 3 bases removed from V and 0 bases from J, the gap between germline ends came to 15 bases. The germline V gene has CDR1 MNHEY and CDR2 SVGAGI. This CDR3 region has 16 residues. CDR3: CASSYVIRTDSYEQYF. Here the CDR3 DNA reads TGTGCCAGCAGTTATGTTATCAGGACAGACTCCTACGAGCAGTACTTC.

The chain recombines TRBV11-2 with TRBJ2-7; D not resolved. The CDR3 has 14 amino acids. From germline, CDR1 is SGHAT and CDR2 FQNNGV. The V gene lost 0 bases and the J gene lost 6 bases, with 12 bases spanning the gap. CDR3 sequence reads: CASSLDQGRGEQYF. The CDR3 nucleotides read TGTGCCAGCAGCTTAGACCAAGGAAGAGGCGAGCAGTACTTC.

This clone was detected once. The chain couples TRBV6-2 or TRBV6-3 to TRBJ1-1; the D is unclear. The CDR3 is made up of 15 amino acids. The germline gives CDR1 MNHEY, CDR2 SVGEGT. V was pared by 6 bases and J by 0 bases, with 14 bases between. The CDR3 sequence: CASSPLDGLNTEAFF. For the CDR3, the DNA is TGTGCCAGCAGCCCGCTGGACGGATTGAACACTGAAGCTTTCTTT.

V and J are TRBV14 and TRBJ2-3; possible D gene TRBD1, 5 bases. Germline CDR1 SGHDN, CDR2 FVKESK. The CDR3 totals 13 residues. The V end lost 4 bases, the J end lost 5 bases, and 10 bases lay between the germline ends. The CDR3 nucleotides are TGTGCCAGCAGCCGGAATACAGGAGATACGCAGTATTTT. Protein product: CASSRNTGDTQYF.

The CDR3 sequence is CASSSTSGGNSYNEQFF. Here the CDR3 DNA reads TGTGCCAGTAGTTCCACTAGCGGGGGGAACTCCTACAATGAGCAGTTCTTC. This chain uses TRBV19 with TRBJ2-1, with TRBD2 matching over 12 bases. Trimming cost V 5 bases and J 0 bases; bases outside gene matches: 5. This CDR3 is built from 17 residues. Germline CDR1 LNHDA, CDR2 SQIVND (reference sequence).

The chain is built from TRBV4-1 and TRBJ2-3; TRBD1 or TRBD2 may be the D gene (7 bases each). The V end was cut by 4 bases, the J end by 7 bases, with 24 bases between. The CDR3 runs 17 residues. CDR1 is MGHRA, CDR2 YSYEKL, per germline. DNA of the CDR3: TGCGCCAGCAGCCTGGTGGGGGGGCAGGGGGATAAAAATACGCAGTATTTT. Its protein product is CASSLVGGQGDKNTQYF.

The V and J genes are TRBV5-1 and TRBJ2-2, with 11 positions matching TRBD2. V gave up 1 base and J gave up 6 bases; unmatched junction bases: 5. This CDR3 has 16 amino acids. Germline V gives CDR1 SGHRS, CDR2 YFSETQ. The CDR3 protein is CASSLWLAGGPGELFF. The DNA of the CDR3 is TGCGCCAGCAGCTTGTGGCTAGCGGGAGGTCCCGGGGAGCTGTTTTTT.

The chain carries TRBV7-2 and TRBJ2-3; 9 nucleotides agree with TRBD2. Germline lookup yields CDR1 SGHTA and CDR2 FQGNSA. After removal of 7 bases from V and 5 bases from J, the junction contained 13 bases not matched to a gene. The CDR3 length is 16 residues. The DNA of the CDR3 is TGTGCCAGCACCAGACGATCGACTAGCGGAGGAGATACGCAGTATTTT. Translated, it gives CASTRRSTSGGDTQYF.

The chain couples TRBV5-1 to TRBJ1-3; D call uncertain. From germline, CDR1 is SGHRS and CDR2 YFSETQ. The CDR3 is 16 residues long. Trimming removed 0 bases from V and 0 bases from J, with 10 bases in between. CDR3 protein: CASSLGQLGSGNTIYF. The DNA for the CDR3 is TGCGCCAGCAGCTTGGGGCAGTTAGGCTCTGGAAACACCATATATTTT.

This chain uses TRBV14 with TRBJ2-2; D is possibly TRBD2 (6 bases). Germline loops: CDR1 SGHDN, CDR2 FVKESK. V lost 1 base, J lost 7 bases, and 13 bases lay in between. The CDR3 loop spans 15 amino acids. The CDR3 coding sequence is TGTGCCAGCAGCCAAGTTGCCGGGAGAAACGGGGAGCTGTTTTTT. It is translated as CASSQVAGRNGELFF.

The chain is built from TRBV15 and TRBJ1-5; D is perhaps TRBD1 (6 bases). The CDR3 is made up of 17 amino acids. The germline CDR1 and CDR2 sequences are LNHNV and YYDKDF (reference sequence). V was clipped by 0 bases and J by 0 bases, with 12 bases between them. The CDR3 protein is CATSRDFSRGSNQPQHF. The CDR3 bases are TGTGCCACCAGCAGAGATTTTTCCAGGGGTAGCAATCAGCCCCAGCATTTT.

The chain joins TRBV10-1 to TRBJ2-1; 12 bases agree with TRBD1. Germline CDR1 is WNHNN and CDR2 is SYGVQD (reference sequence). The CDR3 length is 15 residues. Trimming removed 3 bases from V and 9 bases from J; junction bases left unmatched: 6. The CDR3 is CASSEPGQGAGEQFF. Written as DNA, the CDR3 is TGCGCCAGCAGTGAACCGGGACAGGGGGCGGGTGAGCAGTTCTTC.

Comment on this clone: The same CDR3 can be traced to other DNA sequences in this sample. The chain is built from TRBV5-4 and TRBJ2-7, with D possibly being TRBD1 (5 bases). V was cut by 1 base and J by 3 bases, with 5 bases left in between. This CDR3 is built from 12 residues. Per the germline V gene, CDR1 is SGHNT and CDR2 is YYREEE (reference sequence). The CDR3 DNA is TGTGCCAGCAGCTTGACAGGCTACGAGCAGTACTTC. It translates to CASSLTGYEQYF. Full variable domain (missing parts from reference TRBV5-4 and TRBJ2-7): ETGVTQSPTHLIKTRGQQVTLRCSSQSGHNTVSWYQQALGQGPQFIFQYYREEENGRGNFPPRFSGLQFPNYSSELNVNALELDDSALYLCASSLTGYEQYFGPGTRLTVT.

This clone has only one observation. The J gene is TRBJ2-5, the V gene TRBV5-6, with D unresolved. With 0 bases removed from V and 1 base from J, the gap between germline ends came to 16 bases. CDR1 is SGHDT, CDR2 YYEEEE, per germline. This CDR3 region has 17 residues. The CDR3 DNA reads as TGTGCCAGCAGCTTGGTTCAAGAACTCGGCCCCCAAGAGACCCAGTACTTC. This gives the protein CASSLVQELGPQETQYF. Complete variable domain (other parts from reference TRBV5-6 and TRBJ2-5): DAGVTQSPTHLIKTRGQQVTLRCSPKSGHDTVSWYQQALGQGPQFIFQYYEEEERQRGNFPDRFSGHQFPNYSSELNVNALLLGDSALYLCASSLVQELGPQETQYFGPGTRLLVL.

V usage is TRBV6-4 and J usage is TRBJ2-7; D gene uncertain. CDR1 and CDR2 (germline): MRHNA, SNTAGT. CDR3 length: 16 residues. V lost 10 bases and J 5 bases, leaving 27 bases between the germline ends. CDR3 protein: CAITTLGLEARHEQYF. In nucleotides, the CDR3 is TGTGCCATCACCACGCTAGGGCTAGAGGCCCGGCACGAGCAGTACTTC.

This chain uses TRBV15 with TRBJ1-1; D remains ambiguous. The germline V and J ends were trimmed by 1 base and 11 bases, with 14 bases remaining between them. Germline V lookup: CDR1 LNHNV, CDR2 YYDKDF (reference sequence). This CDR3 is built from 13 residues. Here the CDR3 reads CATSRAPPTGAFF. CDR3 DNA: TGTGCCACCAGCAGAGCCCCACCAACGGGGGCTTTCTTT.

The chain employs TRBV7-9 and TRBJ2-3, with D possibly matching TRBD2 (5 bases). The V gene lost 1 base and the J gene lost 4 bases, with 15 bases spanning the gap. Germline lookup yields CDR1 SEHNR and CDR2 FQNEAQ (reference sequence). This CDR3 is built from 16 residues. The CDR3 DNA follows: TGTGCCAGCAGCTTAGTTCGTCCGGGGAACGCAGATACGCAGTATTTT. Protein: CASSLVRPGNADTQYF.

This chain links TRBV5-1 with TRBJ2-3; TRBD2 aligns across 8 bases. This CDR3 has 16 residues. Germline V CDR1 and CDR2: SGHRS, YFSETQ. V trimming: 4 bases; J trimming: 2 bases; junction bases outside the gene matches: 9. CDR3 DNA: TGCGCCAGCAGCGACGGACTAGCCAGTTACACAGATACGCAGTATTTT. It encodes CASSDGLASYTDTQYF.

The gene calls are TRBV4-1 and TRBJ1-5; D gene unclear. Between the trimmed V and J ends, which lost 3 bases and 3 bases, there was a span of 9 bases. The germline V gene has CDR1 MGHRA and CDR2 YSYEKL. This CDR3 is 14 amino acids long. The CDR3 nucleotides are TGCGCCAGCAGCCACATAGGGTCCAATCAGCCCCAGCATTTT. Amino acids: CASSHIGSNQPQHF.

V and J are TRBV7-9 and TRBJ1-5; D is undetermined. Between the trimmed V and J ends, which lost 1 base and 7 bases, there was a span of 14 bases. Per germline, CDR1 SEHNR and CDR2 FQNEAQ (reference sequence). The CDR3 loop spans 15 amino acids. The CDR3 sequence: CASSLDWEALQPQHF. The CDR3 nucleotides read TGTGCCAGCAGCTTAGATTGGGAGGCGTTACAGCCCCAGCATTTT.

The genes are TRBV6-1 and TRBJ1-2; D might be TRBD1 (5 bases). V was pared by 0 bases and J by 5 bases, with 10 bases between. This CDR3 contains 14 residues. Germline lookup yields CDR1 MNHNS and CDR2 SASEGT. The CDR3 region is CASSEAGQFYGYTF. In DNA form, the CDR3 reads TGTGCCAGCAGTGAAGCAGGACAATTTTATGGCTACACCTTC.

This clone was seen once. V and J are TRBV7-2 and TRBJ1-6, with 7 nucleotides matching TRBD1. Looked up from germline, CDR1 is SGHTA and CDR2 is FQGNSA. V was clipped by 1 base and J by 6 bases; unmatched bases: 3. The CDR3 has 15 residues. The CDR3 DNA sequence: TGTGCCAGCAGCTTAGAGGGGGCACGTAATTCACCCCTCCACTTT. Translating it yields CASSLEGARNSPLHF. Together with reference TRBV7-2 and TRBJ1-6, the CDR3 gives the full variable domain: GAGVSQSPSNKVTEKGKDVELRCDPISGHTALYWYRQSLGQGLEFLIYFQGNSAPDKSGLPSDRFSAERTGGSVSTLTIQRTQQEDSAVYLCASSLEGARNSPLHFGNGTRLTVT.